Below, 30 T cell receptor beta chains from the same sample are listed, as sequenced in a study of response to subunit inactivated influenza vaccine. In TCRdb, the RT-PCR reads were re-called with MiXCR into one record per CDR3 protein. The repertoire holds fewer than 400,000 distinct CDR3 sequences, with 21% as singletons. Sample: PBMCs from blood, taken roughly 20 months after vaccination. The receptors shown here come from a man aged 50-75 years who received an inactivated influenza vaccine.

The V and J genes are TRBV4-2 and TRBJ1-2, with D possibly TRBD1 on 5 matching bases. Germline loops: CDR1 LGHNA, CDR2 YNFKEQ. The CDR3 consists of 16 residues. V lost 0 bases, J lost 2 bases, and 13 bases lay in between. In DNA, the CDR3 is TGTGCCAGCAGCCAAGATCTGACAGCGAACAACTATGGCTACACCTTC. Translating gives CASSQDLTANNYGYTF.

This clonotype was seen many times. This chain links TRBV4-2 with TRBJ1-1, with a weak D call TRBD1 (5 bases). The V gene's germline CDR1 is LGHNA and CDR2 YNFKEQ. V was cut by 4 bases and J by 1 base, with 7 bases left in between. The CDR3 is made up of 13 amino acids. This chain's CDR3 is CASSRQGNTEAFF. The DNA for the CDR3 is TGTGCCAGCAGCCGGCAGGGGAACACTGAAGCTTTCTTT.

This clonotype has ten or more counts. This chain connects TRBV20-1 to TRBJ1-1; D remains ambiguous. V was shortened by 3 bases and J by 1 base, with 9 bases between the two germline ends. The germline gives CDR1 DFQATT, CDR2 SNEGSKA (reference sequence). The CDR3 sequence is 13 residues long. The CDR3 protein is CSARGGGNTEAFF. The CDR3 DNA follows: TGCAGTGCTAGGGGCGGAGGGAACACTGAAGCTTTCTTT.

The chain joins TRBV19 to TRBJ1-2; possible D gene TRBD1, 5 bases. Looked up from germline, CDR1 is LNHDA and CDR2 is SQIVND (reference sequence). Trimming cost V 4 bases and J 2 bases, with 17 bases left between them. CDR3 size: 16 residues. CDR3 amino acids: CASSTLGGKRNYGYTF. The CDR3 DNA follows: TGTGCCAGTAGTACCCTTGGGGGGAAGAGGAACTATGGCTACACCTTC. The full variable domain, rest sourced from reference TRBV19 and TRBJ1-2, is DGGITQSPKYLFRKEGQNVTLSCEQNLNHDAMYWYRQDPGQGLRLIYYSQIVNDFQKGDIAEGYSVSREKKESFPLTVTSAQKNPTAFYLCASSTLGGKRNYGYTFGSGTRLTVV.

The rearrangement uses TRBV5-5 and TRBJ1-5; the D gene is possibly TRBD1 (5 bases). Germline V gene sequence: CDR1 SGHKS, CDR2 YYEKEE (reference sequence). CDR3 length: 15 amino acids. Deletions cut 4 bases from V and 5 bases from J, with 16 bases between. The CDR3 is CASSHRDGGYQPQHF. The DNA of the CDR3 is TGTGCCAGCAGCCACCGGGACGGCGGTTATCAGCCCCAGCATTTT.

This chain uses TRBV9 with TRBJ2-3; D uncertain. Trimming took off 0 bases at V and 2 bases at J, with 7 bases between the two ends. The CDR3 has 14 amino acids. Germline lookup yields CDR1 SGDLS and CDR2 YYNGEE. The CDR3 DNA reads as TGTGCCAGCAGCGTAGGTGACTTCACAGATACGCAGTATTTT. Protein sequence: CASSVGDFTDTQYF.

This clonotype was counted at least ten times. J is TRBJ2-7 and V is TRBV4-1, with no clear D. V was cut by 4 bases and J by 5 bases, with 30 bases left in between. There are 19 residues in the CDR3. The V gene's germline CDR1 is MGHRA and CDR2 YSYEKL. In nucleotides, the CDR3 is TGCGCCAGCAGCCTATCACTGGGTACAATAACCATTGGGTCCAACGAGCAGTACTTC. Translating gives CASSLSLGTITIGSNEQYF.

This rearrangement joins TRBV4-2 to TRBJ1-5, with TRBD1 matching 9 bases. The CDR3 is 17 residues long. V gave up 3 bases and J gave up 0 bases; unmatched junction bases: 6. Germline-derived CDR1 and CDR2 are LGHNA and YNFKEQ. The CDR3 DNA reads TGTGCCAGCAGCCAGACAGGGGGTCAAGGTAGCAATCAGCCCCAGCATTTT. Its protein product is CASSQTGGQGSNQPQHF.

V usage is TRBV19 and J usage is TRBJ2-5; 7 bases map to TRBD1. V lost 10 bases, J lost 2 bases, and 13 bases stayed unmatched. Germline V gene sequence: CDR1 LNHDA, CDR2 SQIVND (reference sequence). There are 15 residues in the CDR3. The CDR3 protein is CATQSGRGLQETQYF. CDR3 bases: TGTGCCACCCAGAGTGGTAGGGGGCTGCAAGAGACCCAGTACTTC.

This clonotype was recorded many times. The chain combines TRBV28 with TRBJ2-1; either TRBD1 or TRBD2 may fit D (6 bases each). Germline lookup yields CDR1 MDHEN and CDR2 SYDVKM. CDR3 length equals 17 residues. V was clipped by 7 bases and J by 1 base, with 20 bases between them. CDR3 DNA: TGTGCCAGCACCCTCACACGAAGGGGGAGGTCCTACAATGAGCAGTTCTTC. This sequence encodes CASTLTRRGRSYNEQFF. The full variable domain, its missing parts supplied by reference TRBV28 and TRBJ2-1, is DVKVTQSSRYLVKRTGEKVFLECVQDMDHENMFWYRQDPGLGLRLIYFSYDVKMKEKGDIPEGYSVSREKKERFSLILESASTNQTSMYLCASTLTRRGRSYNEQFFGPGTRLTVL.

The chain links TRBV2 to TRBJ2-5, with 8 nucleotides matching TRBD1. This CDR3 region has 16 residues. J lost 5 bases, V lost 0 bases, and 8 bases had no gene match. The germline gives CDR1 SNHLY, CDR2 FYNNEI. CDR3 sequence (DNA): TGTGCCAGCAGTGAAGCCTCGGGACAGGCCACGGAGACCCAGTACTTC. Protein sequence: CASSEASGQATETQYF.

CDR3 sequence reads: CASSSTGGGYEQYF. Written as DNA, the CDR3 is TGTGCCAGCAGTTCGACAGGGGGAGGCTACGAGCAGTACTTC. J is TRBJ2-7 and V is TRBV12-3 or TRBV12-4, with TRBD1 matching over 9 bases. This CDR3 contains 14 residues. The J segment lost 3 bases and the V segment lost 4 bases, leaving 4 bases of the junction unmatched.

The chain combines TRBV28 with TRBJ1-4, with 7 bases aligning to TRBD1. Germline V gene data show CDR1 as MDHEN and CDR2 as SYDVKM. There are 16 residues in the CDR3. The V segment lost 3 bases and the J segment 2 bases; nucleotides outside the gene matches: 6. CDR3 sequence: CASSFRPGGTNEKLFF. The CDR3 DNA is TGTGCCAGCAGTTTCCGTCCAGGGGGGACTAATGAAAAACTGTTTTTT.

V and J are TRBV29-1 and TRBJ2-1; D call uncertain. The CDR3 length is 13 residues. Germline CDR1 reads SQVTM; CDR2 reads ANQGSEA. V shed 6 bases and J shed 8 bases, with 17 bases lying between them. The CDR3 DNA sequence: TGCAGCGTCGAATCCGACACTTCGGATGAGCAGTTCTTC. Translation gives CSVESDTSDEQFF.

This clonotype occurred a few times. This rearrangement joins TRBV4-3 to TRBJ1-2; tentatively, D is TRBD1 (6 bases). CDR1 LGHNA and CDR2 YSLEER come from the germline V gene. V was pared by 0 bases and J by 0 bases, with 17 bases between. The CDR3 is 18 amino acids. DNA for the CDR3: TGCGCCAGCAGCCAAGACCGGGACAAAAATTTCGCTAACTATGGCTACACCTTC. It translates to CASSQDRDKNFANYGYTF.

A few counts support this clonotype. The V and J genes are TRBV5-1 and TRBJ1-1; 8 nucleotides match TRBD1. The ends lost 0 bases at V and 4 bases at J; junction bases unmatched: 5. The CDR3 extends over 15 amino acids. Looked up from germline, CDR1 is SGHRS and CDR2 is YFSETQ. CDR3 loop: CASSLGAGGLTEAFF. CDR3 nucleotides: TGCGCCAGCAGCTTGGGGGCAGGGGGCCTCACTGAAGCTTTCTTT.

The chain recombines TRBV29-1 with TRBJ2-7; 9 positions match TRBD2. The CDR3 runs 16 residues. Trimming took 6 bases from V and 3 from J; bases not matched to a gene: 15. Germline-derived CDR1 and CDR2 are SQVTM and ANQGSEA. The CDR3 DNA follows: TGCAGCGTCGCGGGGGCTAGCGGGAACGTAAACTACGAGCAGTACTTC. Protein: CSVAGASGNVNYEQYF.

This chain uses TRBV12-3 or TRBV12-4 with TRBJ1-3; D unclear. CDR3 length equals 19 residues. V was cut by 1 base and J by 4 bases, with 23 bases left in between. CDR3 in amino acids: CASSLETGIEGMRGNTIYF. DNA of the CDR3: TGTGCCAGCAGTTTAGAGACGGGGATCGAGGGTATGAGAGGAAACACCATATATTTT.

This clonotype appeared many times. The gene calls are TRBV27 and TRBJ1-6; TRBD1 agrees at 9 bases. Germline V lookup: CDR1 MNHEY, CDR2 SMNVEV (reference sequence). This CDR3 region has 15 residues. Trimming at V came to 6 bases and at J to 8 bases, leaving 8 bases not matched to a gene. CDR3 residues: CASRKGQGTYSPLHF. The DNA for the CDR3 is TGTGCCAGCAGGAAGGGACAGGGAACATATTCACCCCTCCACTTT.

This clonotype was counted a few times. The rearrangement uses TRBV20-1 and TRBJ1-6; 8 positions agree with TRBD1. V was clipped by 6 bases and J by 7 bases; unmatched bases: 11. The CDR3 loop spans 15 amino acids. CDR1 is DFQATT, CDR2 SNEGSKA, per germline (reference sequence). This chain's CDR3 is CSAPLTGTGNSPLHF. The CDR3 nucleotides read TGCAGTGCACCCCTTACCGGGACAGGCAATTCACCCCTCCACTTT.

This clonotype showed up just a few times. The chain combines TRBV11-2 with TRBJ1-3; D uncertain. The CDR3 loop spans 21 amino acids. CDR1 and CDR2 from the germline V gene are SGHAT and FQNNGV. V was clipped by 1 base and J by 0 bases, with 25 bases between them. In nucleotides, the CDR3 is TGTGCCAGCAGCTTAGGAGTATATAGGACCCAAAAAGGGAGCTCTGGAAACACCATATATTTT. Translated: CASSLGVYRTQKGSSGNTIYF.

V is TRBV28 and J is TRBJ1-2; 7 positions match TRBD1. The CDR3 extends over 17 amino acids. The V and J ends lost 5 bases and 8 bases, in that order; junction bases with no gene match: 20. Germline V gives CDR1 MDHEN, CDR2 SYDVKM. CDR3 bases: TGTGCCAGCAGTGAGGCCGCCCCCTACAGGGGCGGGGGGGGCTACACCTTC. This sequence encodes CASSEAAPYRGGGGYTF.

This clonotype showed up many times. The rearrangement uses TRBV5-1 and TRBJ1-1; D is uncertain. Germline V gene data show CDR1 as SGHRS and CDR2 as YFSETQ. The ends were cut back, 5 bases at V and 2 bases at J, with 4 bases in the middle. The CDR3 loop spans 11 amino acids. The CDR3 loop reads CASRFNTEAFF. CDR3 bases: TGCGCCAGCAGATTTAACACTGAAGCTTTCTTT.

This clonotype appeared many times. This chain links TRBV7-2 with TRBJ1-5; D might be TRBD1 (5 bases). V lost 1 base to trimming and J lost 6 bases, with 13 bases between them. CDR1 is SGHTA, CDR2 FQGNSA, per germline. CDR3 length equals 15 residues. DNA for the CDR3: TGTGCCAGCAGCTTAGAGAATCGGGGACGTCAGCCCCAGCATTTT. Its translation is CASSLENRGRQPQHF.

In its sample, this clonotype was seen many times. The gene calls are TRBV9 and TRBJ1-1; D remains unclear. Trimming stripped 0 bases from V and 0 bases from J, with 12 bases between. This CDR3 has 16 residues. The V gene's germline CDR1 is SGDLS and CDR2 YYNGEE. The CDR3 here is CASSVGSVSMNTEAFF. The CDR3 coding sequence is TGTGCCAGCAGCGTAGGTTCGGTCAGCATGAACACTGAAGCTTTCTTT.

This clonotype was counted ten times or more. The V and J genes are TRBV7-6 and TRBJ2-1; no clear D gene. This CDR3 comprises 14 residues. With 1 base removed from V and 4 bases from J, the gap between germline ends came to 8 bases. Germline loops: CDR1 SGHVS, CDR2 FNYEAQ. Written as DNA, the CDR3 is TGTGCCAGCAGCTTAGACGTGGTTTACAATGAGCAGTTCTTC. It encodes CASSLDVVYNEQFF.

This clonotype was seen only once. The chain combines TRBV4-3 with TRBJ2-6; TRBD2 might be the D (6 bases). This CDR3 is built from 18 residues. CDR1 LGHNA and CDR2 YSLEER come from the germline V gene. The ends were cut back, 0 bases at V and 2 bases at J, with 14 bases in the middle. CDR3 DNA sequence: TGCGCCAGCAGCCAAGAATTCCGACGGGGGACTGGGGCCAACGTCCTGACTTTC. The encoded protein is CASSQEFRRGTGANVLTF.

The J gene is TRBJ2-1, the V gene TRBV20-1, with D tentatively TRBD2 (6 bases). Germline CDR1 DFQATT, CDR2 SNEGSKA (reference sequence). Trimming shortened V by 0 bases and J by 3 bases, and 9 bases separated the two germline ends. The CDR3 consists of 14 residues. CDR3 residues: CSAREGGYYNEQFF. For the CDR3, the DNA is TGCAGTGCTAGAGAGGGGGGTTACTACAATGAGCAGTTCTTC.

This clonotype occurred a few times. Here the CDR3 DNA reads TGTGCCAGCACCAGAGACAGGGAAGACACTGAAGCTTTCTTT. Encoded protein: CASTRDREDTEAFF. The chain couples TRBV7-9 to TRBJ1-1; the match to TRBD1 covers 7 bases. Trimming at V came to 7 bases and at J to 3 bases, leaving 8 bases not matched to a gene. CDR3 length: 14 residues. CDR1 SEHNR and CDR2 FQNEAQ come from the germline V gene (reference sequence).

This clonotype was counted ten times or more. J is TRBJ1-6 and V is TRBV5-4, with a possible D match to TRBD1 (6 bases). Per germline, CDR1 SGHNT and CDR2 YYREEE (reference sequence). V was trimmed by 10 bases and J by 6 bases, leaving 11 bases between them. The CDR3 loop spans 12 amino acids. DNA for the CDR3: TGTGCCGATGGGGGCAGTAATTCACCCCTCCACTTT. This translates into CADGGSNSPLHF.